Listed here is a single TCR beta chain. This specimen comes from a study of cytomegalovirus exposure and HLA in healthy donors. TCRdb's copy holds only in-frame clones and misses some; the assay was immunoSEQ multiplex PCR. The sample records about 130,000 clones, 88% being singletons. The CDR3 contains 12 residues. Trimming shortened V by 0 bases and J by 4 bases, and 4 bases separated the two germline ends. Germline assignment: CDR1 GTSNPN and CDR2 SVGIG (reference sequence). The receptor's source is a man aged 25 to 40 in good health and CMV-seronegative. The sample comprised PBMCs. V gene TRBV30 combines with J gene TRBJ2-4, with D unresolved. CDR3 DNA sequence: TGTGCCTGGAGTGTACAGAAAAACATTCAGTACTTC. Translated: CAWSVQKNIQYF. The full variable domain, with the rest looked up from reference TRBV30 and TRBJ2-4, is SQTIHQWPATLVQPVGSPLSLECTVEGTSNPNLYWYRQAAGRGLQLLFYSVGIGQISSEVPQNLSASRPQDRQFILSSKKLLLSDSGFYLCAWSVQKNIQYFGAGTRLSVL.